These 29 T cell receptor beta chains originate from one sample sequenced in a study of regulatory T cells in long-lasting Graves disease. iRepertoire HTBI primers and Arm-PCR of CDR3 regions built TCR beta libraries. Each CDR3 protein is one row after TCRdb ran MiXCR on the multiplex PCR reads. The sample holds 350,000 to 450,000 distinct CDR3 sequences, 14% to 15% seen once. As for time point: newly diagnosed GD, antithyroid drugs for less than 3 months. PBMC-derived RNA was used for the TCR library. This sample was also put to use in a study of T cells in Graves' hyperthyroidism and ophthalmopathy.

The material was peripheral blood mononuclear cells (PBMCs), obtained at new diagnosis, from a patient treated with antithyroid drugs. The origin of the receptors is a woman aged 25 to 39 with Graves disease.

This clonotype was detected ten times or more. This chain joins TRBV5-1 and TRBJ1-1; D is possibly TRBD1 (5 bases). Looked up from germline, CDR1 is SGHRS and CDR2 is YFSETQ. The CDR3 length is 15 residues. V lost 4 bases to trimming and J lost 6 bases, with 19 bases between them. CDR3 protein: CASSPSQGGVPEAFF. The CDR3 bases are TGCGCCAGCAGCCCTTCCCAGGGTGGGGTTCCTGAAGCTTTCTTT.

In the case of this clonotype: A much larger clone lies one base from this, so it may be a read error. The chain combines TRBV2 with TRBJ1-1, with 7 bases lining up with TRBD1. CDR1 and CDR2 from the germline V gene are SNHLY and FYNNEI. The CDR3 has 13 residues. The CDR3 reads CASRTGMGTEALF. Written as DNA, the CDR3 is TGTGCCAGCAGGACAGGGATGGGGACTGAAGCTCTCTTT. The variable domain in full, with the rest retrieved from reference TRBV2 and TRBJ1-1, is EPEVTQTPSHQVTQMGQEVILRCVPISNHLYFYWYRQILGQKVEFLVSFYNNEISEKSEIFDDQFSVERPDGSNFTLKIRSTKLEDSAMYFCASRTGMGTEALFGQGTRLTVV.

Ten or more counts support this clonotype. The chain combines TRBV5-1 with TRBJ1-1, with unresolved D. The CDR3 totals 11 residues. CDR1 is SGHRS, CDR2 YFSETQ, per germline. The V end lost 6 bases, the J end lost 4 bases, and 7 bases lay between the germline ends. CDR3 residues: CASTWGTEAFF. The CDR3 region has the DNA TGCGCCAGCACCTGGGGCACTGAAGCTTTCTTT.

In its sample, this clonotype was seen many times. J is TRBJ2-6 and V is TRBV11-2; D unclear. The CDR3 runs 14 residues. Looked up from germline, CDR1 is SGHAT and CDR2 is FQNNGV. The ends were cut back, 3 bases at V and 1 base at J, with 4 bases in the middle. CDR3: CASSFRSGANVLTF. CDR3 sequence (DNA): TGTGCCAGCAGCTTCCGTTCTGGGGCCAACGTCCTGACTTTC.

This clonotype was detected ten times or more. The chain couples TRBV11-1 to TRBJ2-7; 8 nucleotides align to TRBD2. The CDR3 has 14 amino acids. After removal of 5 bases from V and 2 bases from J, the junction contained 5 bases not matched to a gene. Germline V gene sequence: CDR1 SGHAT, CDR2 FQDESV (reference sequence). The CDR3 loop reads CASSRAGATYEQYF. CDR3 nucleotides: TGTGCCAGCAGCCGAGCGGGGGCGACCTACGAGCAGTACTTC.

At least ten counts were recorded for this clonotype. The V and J genes are TRBV27 and TRBJ1-6; a weak D match, TRBD1 (5 bases). Germline V gives CDR1 MNHEY, CDR2 SMNVEV (reference sequence). The CDR3 is made up of 15 amino acids. V shed 2 bases and J shed 8 bases, with 13 bases lying between them. CDR3 amino acids: CASSLLLGVYSPLHF. CDR3 nucleotides: TGTGCCAGCAGTTTACTCCTAGGGGTATATTCACCCCTCCACTTT.

In this sample, this clonotype turned up a few times. J is TRBJ2-6 and V is TRBV7-6; TRBD1 matches at 7 bases. Germline CDR1 SGHVS, CDR2 FNYEAQ. This CDR3 region has 16 residues. Germline trimming cut 5 bases from V and 4 bases from J; bases unmatched to any gene: 8. The CDR3 here is CASSRTQGSGANVLTF. Written as DNA, the CDR3 is TGTGCCAGCAGCCGAACACAGGGGTCAGGGGCCAACGTCCTGACTTTC. The full variable domain, completed using reference TRBV7-6 and TRBJ2-6, is GAGVSQSPRYKVTKRGQDVALRCDPISGHVSLYWYRQALGQGPEFLTYFNYEAQQDKSGLPNDRFSAERPEGSISTLTIQRTEQRDSAMYRCASSRTQGSGANVLTFGAGSRLTVL.

This clonotype appeared once. The V call is TRBV20-1, the J call TRBJ2-3; possibly TRBD1 for D (5 bases). Germline CDR1 is DFQATT and CDR2 is SNEGSKA (reference sequence). CDR3 size: 15 residues. Trimming stripped 2 bases from V and 4 bases from J, with 16 bases between. The CDR3, as DNA: TGCAGTGCTAGATCGTTCTCAGGGTCCCCAGATACGCAGTATTTT. Encoded protein: CSARSFSGSPDTQYF.

This clonotype has a count of ten or more. The V call is TRBV2, the J call TRBJ1-6; D gene uncertain. The germline gives CDR1 SNHLY, CDR2 FYNNEI. CDR3 length equals 15 residues. Trimming cost V 4 bases and J 14 bases, with 21 bases left between them. This chain's CDR3 is CASSVGSGPHGSLHF. CDR3 bases: TGTGCCAGCAGTGTTGGTTCGGGCCCCCATGGTTCCCTCCACTTT.

In this sample, this clonotype turned up many times. Germline is not matched at one junction end, which may reflect a read error. The chain recombines TRBV20-1 with TRBJ2-3; TRBD2 agrees at 13 bases. Looked up from germline, CDR1 is DFQATT and CDR2 is SNEGSKA (reference sequence). The CDR3 spans 17 residues. The CDR3 nucleotides are TGCAGTGCTTTACTACCCCCGGTCACTAGCGGGGGGGGGTTTATGGATTTT. This codes for CSALLPPVTSGGGFMDF.

The rearrangement uses TRBV24-1 and TRBJ2-1, with D perhaps matching TRBD2 (5 bases). The V gene lost 2 bases and the J gene lost 8 bases, with 15 bases spanning the gap. The CDR3 spans 15 residues. Germline V gene sequence: CDR1 KGHDR, CDR2 SFDVKD. CDR3 sequence reads: CATSDYPTSGDEQFF. The CDR3 DNA is TGTGCCACCAGTGATTATCCAACTAGTGGCGATGAGCAGTTCTTC.

The rearrangement uses TRBV7-9 and TRBJ1-5; perhaps TRBD1 as D (5 bases). The CDR3 runs 13 residues. The germline gives CDR1 SEHNR, CDR2 FQNEAQ (reference sequence). Deletions cut 3 bases from V and 7 bases from J, with 10 bases between. The CDR3 DNA reads as TGTGCCAGCAGCTTCGGGGGAGAACAGCCCCAGCATTTT. Amino acid sequence: CASSFGGEQPQHF. Looking up the rest from reference TRBV7-9 and TRBJ1-5 gives the full variable domain: DTGVSQNPRHKITKRGQNVTFRCDPISEHNRLYWYRQTLGQGPEFLTYFQNEAQLEKSRLLSDRFSAERPKGSFSTLEIQRTEQGDSAMYLCASSFGGEQPQHFGDGTRLSIL.

This clonotype was observed a few times. The J gene is TRBJ2-3, the V gene TRBV6-2 or TRBV6-3; no clear D. The V gene's germline CDR1 is MNHEY and CDR2 SVGEGT. The V and J ends lost 5 bases and 4 bases respectively, with 7 bases between them. The CDR3 is 12 amino acids. CDR3 protein: CASSSIADTQYF. The CDR3 DNA sequence: TGTGCCAGCAGTAGTATCGCAGATACGCAGTATTTT.

This clonotype was seen ten or more times. The CDR3 spells CASMGGRTSTDTQYF. The CDR3 DNA reads as TGCGCCAGCATGGGCGGGAGGACTAGCACAGATACGCAGTATTTT. The chain joins TRBV5-1 to TRBJ2-3, with 8 bases aligning to TRBD2. Per the germline V gene, CDR1 is SGHRS and CDR2 is YFSETQ. This CDR3 region has 15 residues. V dropped 6 bases and J dropped 0; count of bases not matched to a gene: 6.

The chain joins TRBV27 to TRBJ1-2, with 9 bases that match TRBD1. This CDR3 comprises 14 residues. From germline, CDR1 is MNHEY and CDR2 SMNVEV (reference sequence). V dropped 2 bases and J dropped 13; count of bases not matched to a gene: 11. CDR3 residues: CASSLPAGDRVSTF. CDR3 bases: TGTGCCAGCAGTTTACCGGCCGGGGACAGGGTGTCCACCTTC.

The chain carries TRBV20-1 and TRBJ2-4, with 8 nucleotides matching TRBD2. Germline lookup yields CDR1 DFQATT and CDR2 SNEGSKA (reference sequence). The J segment lost 2 bases and the V segment lost 6 bases, leaving 6 bases of the junction unmatched. The length of the CDR3 is 14 residues. The CDR3 coding sequence is TGCAGTGCATTACTAGCGGAGACCAAAAACATTCAGTACTTC. Protein product: CSALLAETKNIQYF.

The V and J genes are TRBV28 and TRBJ2-1; D remains ambiguous. Germline values: CDR1 MDHEN, CDR2 SYDVKM. CDR3 size: 13 residues. Trimming left V 10 bases short and J 5 bases short, with 15 bases between. The CDR3: CATDSNRNNEQFF. In DNA form, the CDR3 reads TGTGCCACCGACTCGAATAGAAACAATGAGCAGTTCTTC. Using reference TRBV28 and TRBJ2-1 for the parts outside the CDR3, the full variable domain is DVKVTQSSRYLVKRTGEKVFLECVQDMDHENMFWYRQDPGLGLRLIYFSYDVKMKEKGDIPEGYSVSREKKERFSLILESASTNQTSMYLCATDSNRNNEQFFGPGTRLTVL.

Ten or more counts support this clonotype. V gene TRBV12-3 or TRBV12-4 combines with J gene TRBJ2-1; maybe TRBD1 (6 bases). The V end was cut by 2 bases, the J end by 10 bases, with 9 bases between. The CDR3 runs to 12 residues. CDR3 residues: CASSLFGTEQFF. The CDR3 nucleotides read TGTGCCAGCAGTTTATTTGGGACAGAGCAGTTCTTC.

This clonotype was seen many times. This chain uses TRBV28 with TRBJ1-1; D might be TRBD1 (5 bases). The CDR3 has 16 residues. CDR1 is MDHEN, CDR2 SYDVKM, per germline. V gave up 3 bases and J gave up 4 bases, with 18 bases separating them. In DNA form, the CDR3 reads TGTGCCAGCAGTTTTGTGCAGGGTAAGACCTCCACTGAAGCTTTCTTT. Translating it yields CASSFVQGKTSTEAFF.

This clonotype has ten or more counts. The genes are TRBV11-1 and TRBJ1-1, with a possible D match to TRBD1 (6 bases). The CDR3 sequence is 13 residues long. Per the germline V gene, CDR1 is SGHAT and CDR2 is FQDESV (reference sequence). The V end was cut by 4 bases, the J end by 7 bases, with 13 bases between. The CDR3, as DNA: TGTGCCAGCAGCTGGGGGGAGACAGGTGAAGCTTTCTTT. Encoded protein: CASSWGETGEAFF.

About this clonotype: This could be a read error, since a much larger clone is one nucleotide away. J is TRBJ2-3 and V is TRBV2; 8 positions match TRBD1. This CDR3 is 13 amino acids long. Germline CDR1 and CDR2: SNHLY and FYNNEI. The ends lost 6 bases at V and 9 bases at J; junction bases unmatched: 8. In DNA, the CDR3 is TGTGCCAGCAGGGGGACAGGTCAGAAGACGCAGTATTTT. This encodes CASRGTGQKTQYF.

This clonotype came up a few times. This chain links TRBV18 with TRBJ1-6; the D gene is possibly TRBD1 (5 bases). V gave up 0 bases and J gave up 7 bases, with 16 bases separating them. The CDR3 has 17 residues. CDR1 is KGHSH and CDR2 is LQKENI in the germline V gene. This CDR3 is CASSPPETKRGNSPLHF. CDR3 nucleotide sequence: TGTGCCAGCTCACCACCGGAGACGAAAAGGGGAAATTCACCCCTCCACTTT.

This clonotype was seen ten or more times. The genes are TRBV5-1 and TRBJ1-5; D is unresolved. This CDR3 is 14 amino acids long. CDR1 and CDR2 (germline): SGHRS, YFSETQ. The V gene lost 0 bases and the J gene lost 6 bases, with 10 bases spanning the gap. The CDR3: CASSLEGRGQPQHF. CDR3 bases: TGCGCCAGCAGCTTGGAGGGCCGGGGTCAGCCCCAGCATTTT.

The table lists this clonotype with a few counts. The V and J genes are TRBV29-1 and TRBJ2-5, with D unclear. V was pared by 1 base and J by 5 bases, with 11 bases between. In germline, CDR1 is SQVTM, CDR2 ANQGSEA. The CDR3 consists of 13 residues. In DNA, the CDR3 is TGCAGCGTTGAAGTAACAATTGGGGAGACCCAGTACTTC. It codes for CSVEVTIGETQYF.

In this sample, this clonotype turned up a few times. The J gene is TRBJ1-5, the V gene TRBV10-3; 8 positions match TRBD1. There are 13 residues in the CDR3. V gave up 5 bases and J gave up 5 bases; unmatched junction bases: 2. In germline, CDR1 is ENHRY, CDR2 SYGVKD. For the CDR3, the DNA is TGTGCCATCAGTACGGACAGGGATCAGCCCCAGCATTTT. Its translation is CAISTDRDQPQHF.

V and J are TRBV24-1 and TRBJ2-3; tentative D call: TRBD2 (5 bases). Per germline, CDR1 KGHDR and CDR2 SFDVKD. V was pared by 1 base and J by 2 bases, with 9 bases between. CDR3 length: 15 amino acids. The CDR3, as DNA: TGTGCCACCAGTGATTTAGCGGAGGACACAGATACGCAGTATTTT. It codes for CATSDLAEDTDTQYF.

Details on this clonotype: A much bigger clone sits one base away, suggesting this may be a read error. The rearrangement uses TRBV6-1 and TRBJ2-7, with 11 bases identical to TRBD2. Per germline, CDR1 MNHNS and CDR2 SASEGT. V lost 5 bases, J lost 1 base, and 4 bases stayed unmatched. This CDR3 region has 15 residues. The CDR3 reads CASSHRLAGSYEQYF. The CDR3, as DNA: TGTGCCAGCAGTCACCGACTAGCGGGATCCTACGAGCAGTACTTC.

The chain couples TRBV6-1 to TRBJ2-5; D possibly corresponds to TRBD2 (7 bases). CDR3 length: 15 residues. Trimming shortened V by 3 bases and J by 3 bases, and 14 bases separated the two germline ends. CDR1 MNHNS and CDR2 SASEGT come from the germline V gene. CDR3 amino acids: CASSEPRGLEETQYF. The CDR3 bases are TGTGCCAGCAGTGAGCCGCGGGGGCTGGAAGAGACCCAGTACTTC.

This clonotype was seen only a few times. CDR3 residues: CASSQGIISSSYNEQFF. For the CDR3, the DNA is TGCGCCAGCAGCCAAGGGATTATATCAAGCTCCTACAATGAGCAGTTCTTC. The V call is TRBV4-1, the J call TRBJ2-1; D gene uncertain. The CDR3 length is 17 residues. V lost 1 base to trimming and J lost 0 bases, with 13 bases between them. The germline CDR1 and CDR2 sequences are MGHRA and YSYEKL.